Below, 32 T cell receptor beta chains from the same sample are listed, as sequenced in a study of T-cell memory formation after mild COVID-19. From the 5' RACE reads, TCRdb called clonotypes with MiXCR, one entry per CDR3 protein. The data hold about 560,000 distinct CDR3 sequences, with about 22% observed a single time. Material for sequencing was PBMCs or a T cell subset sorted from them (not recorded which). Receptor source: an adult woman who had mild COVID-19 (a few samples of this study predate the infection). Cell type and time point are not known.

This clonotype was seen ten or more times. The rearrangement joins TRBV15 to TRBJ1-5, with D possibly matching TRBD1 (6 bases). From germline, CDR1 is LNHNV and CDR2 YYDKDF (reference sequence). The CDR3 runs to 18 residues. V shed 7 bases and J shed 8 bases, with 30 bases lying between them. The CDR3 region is CATTQVGHLRVGDKPQHF. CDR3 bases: TGTGCCACCACTCAAGTGGGACACCTCCGTGTCGGCGACAAGCCCCAGCATTTT.

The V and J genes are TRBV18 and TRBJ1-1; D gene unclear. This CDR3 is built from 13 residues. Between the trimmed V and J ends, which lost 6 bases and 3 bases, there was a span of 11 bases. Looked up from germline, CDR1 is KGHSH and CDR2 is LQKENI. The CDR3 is CASSRGIDTEAFF. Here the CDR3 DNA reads TGTGCCAGCTCCCGGGGTATCGACACTGAAGCTTTCTTT.

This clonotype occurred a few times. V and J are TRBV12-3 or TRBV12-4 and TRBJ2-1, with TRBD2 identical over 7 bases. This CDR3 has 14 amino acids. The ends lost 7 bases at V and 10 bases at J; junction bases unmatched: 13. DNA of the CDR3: TGTGCCAGCACTGAGGGAGGGCCAAGTAGGGAGCAGTTCTTC. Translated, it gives CASTEGGPSREQFF.

The CDR3 spells CASSQDLVTRGVFIQYF. The CDR3 region has the DNA TGTGCCAGCAGCCAAGACTTGGTGACGCGGGGCGTTTTTATTCAGTACTTC. The rearrangement joins TRBV4-2 to TRBJ2-4; D might be TRBD2 (6 bases). Germline CDR1 reads LGHNA; CDR2 reads YNFKEQ. The V end lost 0 bases, the J end lost 10 bases, and 22 bases lay between the germline ends. This CDR3 is 17 amino acids long.

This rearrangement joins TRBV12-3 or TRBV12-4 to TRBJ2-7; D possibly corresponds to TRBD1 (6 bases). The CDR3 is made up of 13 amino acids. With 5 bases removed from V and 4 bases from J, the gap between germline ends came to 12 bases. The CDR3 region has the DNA TGTGCCAGCAGTCCAGGGGCTCCGTACGAGCAGTACTTC. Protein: CASSPGAPYEQYF.

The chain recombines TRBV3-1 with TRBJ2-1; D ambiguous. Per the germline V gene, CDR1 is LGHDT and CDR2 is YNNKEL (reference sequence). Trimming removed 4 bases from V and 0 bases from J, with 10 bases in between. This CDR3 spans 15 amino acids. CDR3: CASSPQRVSYNEQFF. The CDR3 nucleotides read TGTGCCAGCAGCCCTCAAAGGGTCTCCTACAATGAGCAGTTCTTC.

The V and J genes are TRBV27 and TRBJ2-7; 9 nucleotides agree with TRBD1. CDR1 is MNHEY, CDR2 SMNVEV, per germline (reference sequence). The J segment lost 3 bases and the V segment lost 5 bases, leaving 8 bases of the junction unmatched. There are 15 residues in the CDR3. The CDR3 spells CASSTEGQGIYEQYF. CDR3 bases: TGTGCCAGCAGTACGGAGGGACAGGGCATCTACGAGCAGTACTTC.

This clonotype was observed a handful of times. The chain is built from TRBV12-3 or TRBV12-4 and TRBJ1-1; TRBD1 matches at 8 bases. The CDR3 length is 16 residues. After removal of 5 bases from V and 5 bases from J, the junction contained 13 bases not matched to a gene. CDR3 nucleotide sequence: TGTGCCAGCAGTCCTACCCGGGACAGGCCGGGAACTGAAGCTTTCTTT. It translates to CASSPTRDRPGTEAFF.

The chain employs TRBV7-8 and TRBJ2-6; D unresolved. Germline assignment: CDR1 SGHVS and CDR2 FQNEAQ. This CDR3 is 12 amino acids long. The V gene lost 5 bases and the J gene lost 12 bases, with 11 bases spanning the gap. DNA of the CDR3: TGTGCCAGCAGCCCGTGGGGTAGCGTCCTGACTTTC. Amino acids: CASSPWGSVLTF.

CDR3 amino acids: CASRRRDFDDGYTF. The CDR3 bases are TGTGCCAGCAGACGGAGGGATTTTGACGATGGCTACACCTTC. The chain couples TRBV5-5 to TRBJ1-2; D call uncertain. Germline-derived CDR1 and CDR2 are SGHKS and YYEKEE (reference sequence). The CDR3 spans 14 residues. V lost 5 bases and J lost 6, with 17 bases in between.

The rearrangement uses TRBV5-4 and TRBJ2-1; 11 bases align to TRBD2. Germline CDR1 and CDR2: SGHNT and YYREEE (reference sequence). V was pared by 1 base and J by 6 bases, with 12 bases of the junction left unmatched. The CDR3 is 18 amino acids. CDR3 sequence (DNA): TGTGCCAGCAGCTTGAAACTAGCGGGAGTCAGCGAGCGCAATGAGCAGTTCTTC. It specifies CASSLKLAGVSERNEQFF.

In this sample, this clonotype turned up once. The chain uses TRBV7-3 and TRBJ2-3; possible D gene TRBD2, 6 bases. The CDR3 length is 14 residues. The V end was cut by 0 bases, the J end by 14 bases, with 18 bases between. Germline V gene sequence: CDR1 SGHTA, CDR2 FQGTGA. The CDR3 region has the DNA TGTGCCAGCAGCTTAACCCAGGCAGCCCGGGAGTGGTATTTT. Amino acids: CASSLTQAAREWYF.

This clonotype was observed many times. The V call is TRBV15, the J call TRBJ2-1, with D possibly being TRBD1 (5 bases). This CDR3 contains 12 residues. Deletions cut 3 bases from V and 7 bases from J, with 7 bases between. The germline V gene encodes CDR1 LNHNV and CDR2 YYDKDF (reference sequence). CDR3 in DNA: TGTGCCACCAGCAGCAGGGATAATGAGCAGTTCTTC. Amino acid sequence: CATSSRDNEQFF.

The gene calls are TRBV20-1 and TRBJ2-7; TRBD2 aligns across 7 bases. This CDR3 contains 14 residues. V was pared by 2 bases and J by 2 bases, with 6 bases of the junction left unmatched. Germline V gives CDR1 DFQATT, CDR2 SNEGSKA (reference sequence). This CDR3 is CSARRDYPTYEQYF. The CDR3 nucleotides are TGCAGTGCTAGACGGGACTACCCCACCTACGAGCAGTACTTC.

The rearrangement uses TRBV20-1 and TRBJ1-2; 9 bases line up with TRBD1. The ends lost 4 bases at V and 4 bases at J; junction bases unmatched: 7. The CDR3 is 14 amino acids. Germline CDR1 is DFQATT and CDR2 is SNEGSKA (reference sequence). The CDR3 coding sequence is TGCAGTGCTATGAAGGGACAGGGCAGCTATGGCTACACCTTC. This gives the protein CSAMKGQGSYGYTF.

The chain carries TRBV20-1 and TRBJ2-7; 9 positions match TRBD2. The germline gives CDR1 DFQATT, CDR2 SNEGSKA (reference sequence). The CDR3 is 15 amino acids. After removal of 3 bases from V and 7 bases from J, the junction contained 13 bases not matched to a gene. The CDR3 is CSARTLAGGPREQYF. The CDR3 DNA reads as TGCAGTGCTAGGACCTTGGCGGGGGGGCCTCGGGAGCAGTACTTC.

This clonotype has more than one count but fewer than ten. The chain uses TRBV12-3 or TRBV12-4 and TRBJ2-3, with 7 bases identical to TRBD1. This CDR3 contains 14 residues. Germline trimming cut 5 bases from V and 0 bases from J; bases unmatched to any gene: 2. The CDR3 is CASSPGQSTDTQYF. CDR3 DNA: TGTGCCAGCAGTCCGGGACAGAGCACAGATACGCAGTATTTT.

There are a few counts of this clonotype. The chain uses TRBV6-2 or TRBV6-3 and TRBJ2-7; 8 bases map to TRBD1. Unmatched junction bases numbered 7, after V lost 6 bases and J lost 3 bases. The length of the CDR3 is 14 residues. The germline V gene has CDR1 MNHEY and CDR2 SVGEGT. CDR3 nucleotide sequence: TGTGCCAGCAGCCTGACAGGGGAGGTCTACGAGCAGTACTTC. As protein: CASSLTGEVYEQYF.

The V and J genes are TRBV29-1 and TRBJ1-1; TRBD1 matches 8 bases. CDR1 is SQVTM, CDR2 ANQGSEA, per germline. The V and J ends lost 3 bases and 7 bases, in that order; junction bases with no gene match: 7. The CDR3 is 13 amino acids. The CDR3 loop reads CSVDGGQAIEAFF. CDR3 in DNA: TGCAGCGTTGACGGGGGACAGGCCATTGAAGCTTTCTTT.

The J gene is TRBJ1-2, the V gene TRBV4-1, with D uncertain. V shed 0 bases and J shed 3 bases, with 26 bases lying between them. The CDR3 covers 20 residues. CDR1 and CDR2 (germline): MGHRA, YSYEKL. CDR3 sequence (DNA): TGCGCCAGCAGCCAAGATCGGGCCGCAACCGGGTCCGGAGGCCACTATGGCTACACCTTC. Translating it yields CASSQDRAATGSGGHYGYTF.

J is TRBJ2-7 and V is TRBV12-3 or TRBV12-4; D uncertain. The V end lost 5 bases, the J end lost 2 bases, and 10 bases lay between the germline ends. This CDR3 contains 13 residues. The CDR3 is CASSPSSTYEQYF. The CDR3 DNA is TGTGCCAGCAGTCCAAGTAGCACCTACGAGCAGTACTTC.

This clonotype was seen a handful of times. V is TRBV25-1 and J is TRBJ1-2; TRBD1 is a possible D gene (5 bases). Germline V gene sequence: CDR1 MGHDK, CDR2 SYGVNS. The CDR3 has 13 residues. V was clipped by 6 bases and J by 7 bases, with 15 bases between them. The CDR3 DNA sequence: TGTGCCAGCAGCGTGAAGGGGTACGTTGGCTACACCTTC. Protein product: CASSVKGYVGYTF.

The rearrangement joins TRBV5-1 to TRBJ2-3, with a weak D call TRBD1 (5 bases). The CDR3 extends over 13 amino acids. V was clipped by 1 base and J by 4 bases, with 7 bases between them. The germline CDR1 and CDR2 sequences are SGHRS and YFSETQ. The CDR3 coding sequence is TGCGCCAGCAGCTTGAGACAGTCAGATACGCAGTATTTT. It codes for CASSLRQSDTQYF.

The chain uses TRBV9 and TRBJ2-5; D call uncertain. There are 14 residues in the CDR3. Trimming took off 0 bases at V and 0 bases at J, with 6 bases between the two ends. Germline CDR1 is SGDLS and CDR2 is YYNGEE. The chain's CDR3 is CASSVEAYQETQYF. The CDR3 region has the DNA TGTGCCAGCAGCGTAGAAGCGTACCAAGAGACCCAGTACTTC.

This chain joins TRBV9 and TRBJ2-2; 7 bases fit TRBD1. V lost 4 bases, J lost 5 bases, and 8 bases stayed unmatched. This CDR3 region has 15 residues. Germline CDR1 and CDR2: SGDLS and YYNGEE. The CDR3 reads CASSTSGTVTGELFF. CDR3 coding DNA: TGTGCCAGCAGCACCTCCGGGACAGTGACCGGGGAGCTGTTTTTT.

The DNA for the CDR3 is TGTGCCACCTCCGTGGGAGGGTCTGGGGCCAACGTCCTGACTTTC. This codes for CATSVGGSGANVLTF. The rearrangement joins TRBV24-1 to TRBJ2-6, with TRBD2 identical over 7 bases. The CDR3 contains 15 residues. The germline CDR1 and CDR2 sequences are KGHDR and SFDVKD. After removal of 9 bases from V and 1 base from J, the junction contained 5 bases not matched to a gene.

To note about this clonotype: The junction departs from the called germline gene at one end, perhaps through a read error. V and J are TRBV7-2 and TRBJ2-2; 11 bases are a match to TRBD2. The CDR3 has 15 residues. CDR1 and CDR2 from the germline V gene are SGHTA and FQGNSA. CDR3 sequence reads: CASSLAGGRSGELFF. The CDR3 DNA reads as TGTGCCAGCAGTTTAGCGGGGGGGAGGTCCGGGGAGCTGTTTTTT.

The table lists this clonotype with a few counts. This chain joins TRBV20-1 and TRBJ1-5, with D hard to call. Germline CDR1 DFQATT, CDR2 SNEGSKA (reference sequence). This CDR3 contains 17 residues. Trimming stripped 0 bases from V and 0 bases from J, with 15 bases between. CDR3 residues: CSARDRAVWHSNQPQHF. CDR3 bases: TGCAGTGCTAGAGATAGGGCTGTTTGGCATAGCAATCAGCCCCAGCATTTT.

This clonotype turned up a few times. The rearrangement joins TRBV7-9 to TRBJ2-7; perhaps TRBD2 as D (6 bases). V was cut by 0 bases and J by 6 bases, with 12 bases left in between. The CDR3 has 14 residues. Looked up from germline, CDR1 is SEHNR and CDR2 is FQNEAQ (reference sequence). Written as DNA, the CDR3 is TGTGCCAGCAGCTTAGCCGGGGGAAGAGGCGAGCAGTACTTC. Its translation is CASSLAGGRGEQYF.

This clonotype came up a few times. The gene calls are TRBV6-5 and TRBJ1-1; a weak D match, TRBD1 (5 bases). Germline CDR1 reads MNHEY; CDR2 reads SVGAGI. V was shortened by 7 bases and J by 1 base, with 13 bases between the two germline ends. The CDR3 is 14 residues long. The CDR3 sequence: CASIGALSNTEAFF. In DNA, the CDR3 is TGTGCCAGCATAGGGGCACTCTCGAACACTGAAGCTTTCTTT.

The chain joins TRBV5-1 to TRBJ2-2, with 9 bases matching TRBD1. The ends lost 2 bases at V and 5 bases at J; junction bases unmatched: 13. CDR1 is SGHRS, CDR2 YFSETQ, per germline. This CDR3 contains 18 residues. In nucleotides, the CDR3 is TGCGCCAGCAGCTTATGGCCTACCGGGACAGGGCCTACCGGGGAGCTGTTTTTT. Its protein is CASSLWPTGTGPTGELFF.

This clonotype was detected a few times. In DNA form, the CDR3 reads TGCGCCAGCAGCTTGGTGGAATGGGGCACTGAAGCTTTCTTT. It is translated as CASSLVEWGTEAFF. V gene TRBV5-1 combines with J gene TRBJ1-1, with D unclear. V lost 0 bases to trimming and J lost 4 bases, with 10 bases between them. There are 14 residues in the CDR3. Germline V CDR1 and CDR2: SGHRS, YFSETQ. Supplemented by reference TRBV5-1 and TRBJ1-1, the full variable domain reads KAGVTQTPRYLIKTRGQQVTLSCSPISGHRSVSWYQQTPGQGLQFLFEYFSETQRNKGNFPGRFSGRQFSNSRSEMNVSTLELGDSALYLCASSLVEWGTEAFFGQGTRLTVV.